These 21 T cell receptor beta chains were all obtained from the same sample, sequenced in a study of siplizumab effects on memory and regulatory T cells. TCRdb keeps only in-frame clones here, not all; method: immunoSEQ multiplex PCR. Counted here are tens of thousands of clones, about 90% occurring once; the ten biggest clones make up 25% to 35%. Material: CD8+ T cells sorted from blood. All receptors derive from a human donor in good health.

As concerns this clone: The DNA is left out, because the CDR3 cannot be placed on it with certainty; the CDR3 is given as TCRdb lists it. The CDR3 is CASSSSSRGSTEAFF. V gene TRBV27 combines with J gene TRBJ1-1; the table's D gene call, TRBD1, was not cross checked with the DNA. Germline values: CDR1 MNHEY, CDR2 SMNVEV (reference sequence). The CDR3 sequence runs 15 residues, both termini included.

This clone has a single count. The chain employs TRBV2 and TRBJ2-7; D gene uncertain. CDR1 SNHLY and CDR2 FYNNEI come from the germline V gene. Trimming shortened V by 4 bases and J by 2 bases, and 12 bases separated the two germline ends. The CDR3 is made up of 14 amino acids. CDR3 nucleotides: TGTGCCAGCAGTGGAACGGAACCAACCTACGAGCAGTACTTC. Translating gives CASSGTEPTYEQYF.

The chain carries TRBV27 and TRBJ2-7; TRBD1 aligns across 8 bases. V lost 8 bases, J lost 6 bases, and 6 bases stayed unmatched. CDR1 and CDR2 from the germline V gene are MNHEY and SMNVEV (reference sequence). CDR3 size: 12 residues. Here the CDR3 reads CASGPDRVEQYF. The CDR3 bases are TGTGCCAGCGGACCGGACAGGGTCGAGCAGTACTTC.

The V and J genes are TRBV27 and TRBJ1-1; 8 positions agree with TRBD1. The CDR3 sequence is 14 residues long. V dropped 3 bases and J dropped 6; count of bases not matched to a gene: 6. Per germline, CDR1 MNHEY and CDR2 SMNVEV (reference sequence). CDR3: CASSLGQALSEAFF. CDR3 DNA sequence: TGTGCCAGCAGTTTGGGACAGGCTTTGTCTGAAGCTTTCTTT.

CDR3 amino acids: CAIMGDSAYNEQFF. The CDR3 nucleotides read TGTGCCATCATGGGGGACAGCGCGTACAATGAGCAGTTCTTC. The chain carries TRBV10-3 and TRBJ2-1, with 7 bases identical to TRBD1. The V gene's germline CDR1 is ENHRY and CDR2 SYGVKD. V was pared by 7 bases and J by 4 bases, with 7 bases of the junction left unmatched. The CDR3 totals 14 residues.

The chain combines TRBV11-2 with TRBJ1-1; TRBD1 matches 11 bases. CDR3 length: 17 residues. Germline-derived CDR1 and CDR2 are SGHAT and FQNNGV. Trimming removed 6 bases from V and 4 bases from J; junction bases left unmatched: 13. The CDR3 sequence: CASSFPVDRGLSTEAFF. The CDR3 nucleotides are TGTGCCAGCAGTTTCCCGGTGGACAGGGGGCTTTCCACTGAAGCTTTCTTT.

The chain carries TRBV5-4 and TRBJ2-3; the D is unclear. Trimming stripped 2 bases from V and 7 bases from J, with 5 bases between. The CDR3 is made up of 11 amino acids. CDR1 is SGHNT and CDR2 is YYREEE in the germline V gene (reference sequence). The chain's CDR3 is CASSLDNTQYF. CDR3 nucleotide sequence: TGTGCCAGCAGCTTAGACAATACGCAGTATTTT.

This chain links TRBV2 with TRBJ1-2, with D possibly TRBD1 on 6 matching bases. The V end was cut by 5 bases, the J end by 3 bases, with 13 bases between. Germline V gene lookup returns CDR1 SNHLY and CDR2 FYNNEI. The CDR3 totals 14 residues. The chain's CDR3 is CASSPLGQHYGYTF. The CDR3 coding sequence is TGTGCCAGCAGTCCACTCGGACAGCACTATGGCTACACCTTC.

The rearrangement joins TRBV7-6 to TRBJ1-1; D is ambiguous. The CDR3 sequence is 13 residues long. Trimming left V 3 bases short and J 7 bases short, with 12 bases between. Germline V gives CDR1 SGHVS, CDR2 FNYEAQ. The CDR3 protein is CASSFNGVSEAFF. The CDR3 nucleotides read TGTGCCAGCAGCTTTAACGGCGTCAGTGAAGCTTTCTTT.

This clone was seen a single time. This chain uses TRBV7-7 with TRBJ2-1; 10 bases agree with TRBD2. V shed 5 bases and J 8 bases; nucleotides not matched to a gene: 12. The CDR3 has 16 amino acids. From germline, CDR1 is SSHAT and CDR2 FNYEAQ (reference sequence). Here the CDR3 DNA reads TGTGCCAGCAGCCCAGAACCAGCGGGGGGGCTCGATGAGCAGTTCTTC. It encodes CASSPEPAGGLDEQFF.

J is TRBJ2-2 and V is TRBV2, with TRBD2 identical over 11 bases. This CDR3 region has 14 residues. Germline V gene sequence: CDR1 SNHLY, CDR2 FYNNEI. Unmatched junction bases numbered 0, after V lost 4 bases and J lost 5 bases. In DNA, the CDR3 is TGTGCCAGCAGTGGACTAGCGGGAACCGGGGAGCTGTTTTTT. Translated: CASSGLAGTGELFF.

The V and J genes are TRBV11-2 and TRBJ2-3, with D unresolved. The CDR3 is 14 amino acids. With 1 base removed from V and 2 bases from J, the gap between germline ends came to 7 bases. The germline gives CDR1 SGHAT, CDR2 FQNNGV. CDR3 nucleotides: TGTGCCAGCAGCTTAGGAGCCTTCACAGATACGCAGTATTTT. Translation: CASSLGAFTDTQYF.

The chain links TRBV4-1 to TRBJ2-6, with 11 bases matching TRBD1. Germline V gene data show CDR1 as MGHRA and CDR2 as YSYEKL. Trimming took 0 bases from V and 4 from J; bases not matched to a gene: 8. The length of the CDR3 is 19 residues. Written as DNA, the CDR3 is TGCGCCAGCAGCCAAGATACCGGACAGGGGGCGTTAGGGGCCAACGTCCTGACTTTC. This codes for CASSQDTGQGALGANVLTF.

The chain recombines TRBV29-1 with TRBJ2-1; D is ambiguous. Per germline, CDR1 SQVTM and CDR2 ANQGSEA. V was shortened by 7 bases and J by 0 bases, with 10 bases between the two germline ends. This CDR3 is 13 amino acids long. CDR3 region: CSAAVPSYNEQFF. As DNA, the CDR3 is TGCAGCGCAGCAGTGCCCTCCTACAATGAGCAGTTCTTC.

The rearrangement joins TRBV19 to TRBJ2-7; possible D gene TRBD1, 5 bases. This CDR3 has 14 amino acids. Between the trimmed V and J ends, which lost 5 bases and 0 bases, there was a span of 11 bases. The germline CDR1 and CDR2 sequences are LNHDA and SQIVND (reference sequence). The CDR3 region is CASSPQDSSYEQYF. CDR3 nucleotide sequence: TGTGCCAGTAGTCCTCAAGACAGCTCCTACGAGCAGTACTTC.

The chain uses TRBV19 and TRBJ1-1, with 7 positions matching TRBD1. CDR1 LNHDA and CDR2 SQIVND come from the germline V gene (reference sequence). This CDR3 is 12 amino acids long. V was clipped by 5 bases and J by 5 bases; unmatched bases: 2. CDR3 nucleotides: TGTGCCAGTAGTCAGGGGGTAACTGAAGCTTTCTTT. Translation: CASSQGVTEAFF. Using reference TRBV19 and TRBJ1-1 for the parts outside the CDR3, the full variable domain is DGGITQSPKYLFRKEGQNVTLSCEQNLNHDAMYWYRQDPGQGLRLIYYSQIVNDFQKGDIAEGYSVSREKKESFPLTVTSAQKNPTAFYLCASSQGVTEAFFGQGTRLTVV.

This chain joins TRBV4-1 and TRBJ2-7, with 11 bases identical to TRBD1. With V trimmed by 1 base and J by 4 bases, 9 bases remained unmatched. The CDR3 covers 17 residues. Germline V gene sequence: CDR1 MGHRA, CDR2 YSYEKL. DNA of the CDR3: TGCGCCAGCAGCCAAGGGACGCCTGGACAGGGGGCTTACGAGCAGTACTTC. The encoded protein is CASSQGTPGQGAYEQYF.

The chain is built from TRBV5-6 and TRBJ2-7; D may be TRBD1 (6 bases). Trimming removed 4 bases at V and 2 bases at J, with 16 bases between. The CDR3 spans 15 residues. CDR1 is SGHDT, CDR2 YYEEEE, per germline. The CDR3 region has the DNA TGTGCCAGCAGCCTCCGGACAGAGAACCCCTACGAGCAGTACTTC. It is translated as CASSLRTENPYEQYF. Full variable domain (missing parts from reference TRBV5-6 and TRBJ2-7): DAGVTQSPTHLIKTRGQQVTLRCSPKSGHDTVSWYQQALGQGPQFIFQYYEEEERQRGNFPDRFSGHQFPNYSSELNVNALLLGDSALYLCASSLRTENPYEQYFGPGTRLTVT.

V and J are TRBV15 and TRBJ2-3; TRBD2 matches 11 bases. The V segment lost 1 base and the J segment 5 bases; nucleotides outside the gene matches: 2. The germline V gene has CDR1 LNHNV and CDR2 YYDKDF (reference sequence). The CDR3 is 15 amino acids. CDR3 region: CATSRVAGGGDTQYF. In DNA, the CDR3 is TGTGCCACCAGCAGAGTAGCGGGAGGGGGAGATACGCAGTATTTT.

The chain is built from TRBV19 and TRBJ1-1, with D unclear. Germline loops: CDR1 LNHDA, CDR2 SQIVND (reference sequence). Trimming left V 6 bases short and J 3 bases short, with 14 bases between. The CDR3 has 14 residues. The CDR3 reads CASSHGQVDTEAFF. The CDR3 DNA sequence: TGTGCCAGTAGCCACGGCCAGGTGGACACTGAAGCTTTCTTT.

This sequence joins TRBV6-6 and TRBJ2-7; TRBD2 matches 12 bases. The CDR3 has 16 amino acids. The junction had 13 bases not matched to a gene; V was cut back by 6 bases and J by 7 bases. In germline, CDR1 is MNHNY, CDR2 SVGAGI (reference sequence). The CDR3 DNA sequence: TGTGCCAGCAGCCGGACTAGCGGGATGACCTCTGAGGAGCAGTACTTC. Protein sequence: CASSRTSGMTSEEQYF.